This T cell receptor beta chain emerged from a study of blood T cell repertoires in COVID-19. The V end was cut by 0 bases, the J end by 0 bases, with 19 bases between. The CDR3 contains 19 residues. The germline V gene has CDR1 SGHDT and CDR2 YYEEEE. Only in-frame clones appear in the TCRdb table, and some are missing; sequencing was by immunoSEQ multiplex PCR. The repertoire consists of 65,000 to 95,000 clones, with around 81% occurring once and the leading ten covering over 15%. The receptor comes from a man older than 75 with active or convalescent COVID-19. The chain employs TRBV5-6 and TRBJ1-5, with unresolved D. Sequenced input: peripheral blood. CDR3 nucleotide sequence: TGTGCCAGCAGCTTGGCCGGGAAGCCGGGTGGAGGTAGCAATCAGCCCCAGCATTTT. It yields the protein CASSLAGKPGGGSNQPQHF.